This is a list of T cell receptor beta chains from one sample in a study of shared clonotypes between healthy human individuals. Some clones are missing from TCRdb's copy, which holds only in-frame ones; the method was immunoSEQ multiplex PCR. The sample holds some 2,500,000 clones, approximately 93% seen once. The specimen sequenced was naive CD4+ T cells from PBMCs. The origin of the receptors is a man younger than 35 in good health. Some clones in this sample may be carry-over from other donors' samples. CDR3s include the opening cysteine and the closing phenylalanine or tryptophan. Fields, in order: J gene, D gene, clone size, V gene, CDR3 DNA, CDR3 protein. The D gene is left open where the match is weak. Size is stated for part of the rows, as once, few or many counts, or as a class when the clone is expanded.

TRBJ1-4 | - | - | TRBV5-6 | TGTGCCAGCAGCTTGTGGGGAGGTGAAAAACTGTTTTTT | CASSLWGGEKLFF
TRBJ2-2 | TRBD2 | - | TRBV4-1 | TGCGCCAGCAACCCCGGACTAGCGGGAGTTGGAACCGGGGAGCTGTTTTTT | CASNPGLAGVGTGELFF
TRBJ1-5 | - | - | TRBV19 | TGTGCCAGTACCCCGTGGGGGGGGAGCAATCAGCCCCAGCATTTT | CASTPWGGSNQPQHF
TRBJ2-7 | - | - | TRBV7-2 | TGTGCCAGCATCCCGACAGAAAACTCCTACGAGCAGTACTTC | CASIPTENSYEQYF
TRBJ2-6 | - | once | TRBV7-3 | TGTGCCAGCAGGAACCTGGGACACCTCTCTGGGGCCAACGTCCTGACTTTC | CASRNLGHLSGANVLTF
TRBJ2-7 | - | - | TRBV28 | TGTGCCAGCAGCCCGGGACCGCTCTACGAGCAGTACTTC | CASSPGPLYEQYF
TRBJ2-1 | TRBD2 | - | TRBV7-3 | TGTGCCAGCAGCTTAAGCCCACGCGGGAGTGAGCAGTTCTTC | CASSLSPRGSEQFF
TRBJ1-2 | - | - | TRBV2 | TGTGCCAGCATAATGAGGGAGGAGGGCTACACCTTC | CASIMREEGYTF
TRBJ1-5 | - | - | TRBV4-1 | TGCGCCAGCAGCCAACCCCGGGACGGACACAATCAGCCCCAGCATTTT | CASSQPRDGHNQPQHF
TRBJ2-4 | - | - | TRBV29-1 | TGCAGCGTACGAGAGGGACCTTTAGCCAAAAACATTCAGTACTTC | CSVREGPLAKNIQYF
TRBJ2-1 | - | few | TRBV10-2 | TGCGCCAGCAGCCGTAGCGGAATGGGTGAGCAGTTCTTC | CASSRSGMGEQFF
TRBJ2-5 | - | - | TRBV5-1 | TGCGCCAGCAGCTGGACGTACCAAGAGACCCAGTACTTC | CASSWTYQETQYF
TRBJ1-2 | TRBD1 | - | TRBV29-1 | TGCAGCGTATGGCAGGGAGGGGGCGGTGGCTACACCTTC | CSVWQGGGGGYTF
TRBJ1-2 | - | - | TRBV6-5 | TGTGCCAGCAGTTACTCAACAGGCTATGGCTACACCTTC | CASSYSTGYGYTF
TRBJ2-7 | - | - | TRBV7-2 | TGTGCCAGCAGCTTAGGGGGACCGCACCCCTACGAGCAGTACTTC | CASSLGGPHPYEQYF
TRBJ2-7 | - | - | TRBV9 | TGTGCCAGCAGCGGCAGGACTGCTAGCTCCTACGAGCAGTACTTC | CASSGRTASSYEQYF
TRBJ2-7 | TRBD1 | - | TRBV7-3 | TGTGCCAGCAGCATAGGACAGGGAGCAACTTACGAGCAGTACTTC | CASSIGQGATYEQYF
TRBJ2-1 | - | - | TRBV2 | TGTGCCAGCACAGGCTCCGGGGGTGAGCAGTTCTTC | CASTGSGGEQFF
TRBJ2-7 | TRBD1 | once | TRBV11-2 | TGTGCCAGCAGCTTACCGGGACAGCAAGCCTACGAGCAGTACTTC | CASSLPGQQAYEQYF
TRBJ1-4 | TRBD1 | - | TRBV5-1 | TGCGCCAGCAGCTTGGAGGGGGCCCTTGGTGAAAAACTGTTTTTT | CASSLEGALGEKLFF
TRBJ2-3 | TRBD2 | - | TRBV4-3 | TGCGCCAGCAGCCAAGGAGCGGGATCCACAGATACGCAGTATTTT | CASSQGAGSTDTQYF
TRBJ2-5 | TRBD2 | once | TRBV5-1 | TGCGCCAGCAGCTTGACCGGACTAGTTAGCGTGGTTGAGACCCAGTACTTC | CASSLTGLVSVVETQYF
TRBJ1-5 | TRBD1 | - | TRBV27 | TGTGCCAGCAGGATTACAGGGGGTCGCAATCAGCCCCAGCATTTT | CASRITGGRNQPQHF
TRBJ2-1 | TRBD1 | - | TRBV10-3 | TGTGCCATCAGCCCGGGACAGACCTACAATGAGCAGTTCTTC | CAISPGQTYNEQFF
TRBJ2-6 | - | - | TRBV5-8 | TGTGCCAGCAGCTTTGGGGGGTCTGGGGCCAACGTCCTGACTTTC | CASSFGGSGANVLTF
TRBJ1-2 | - | - | TRBV6-1 | TGTGCCAGCAGGACCCCAAGTAACTATGGCTACACCTTC | CASRTPSNYGYTF
TRBJ2-5 | - | - | TRBV2 | TGTGCCAGCAGCCCAGAGAGGATTACGTGGGAGCAGTACTTC | CASSPERITWEQYF
TRBJ1-4 | - | - | TRBV5-5 | TGTGCCAGCAGTTGGGACGGTGCAACTAATGAAAAACTGTTTTTT | CASSWDGATNEKLFF
TRBJ1-2 | TRBD1 | - | TRBV5-6 | TGTGCCAGCAGCAGAGGACAGGGTAACTATGGCTACACCTTC | CASSRGQGNYGYTF
TRBJ2-1 | TRBD2 | - | TRBV28 | TGTGCCAGCAGTCAGGCGGGACTAGCGGGAGGGGAGCAGTTCTTC | CASSQAGLAGGEQFF
TRBJ2-3 | TRBD1 | - | TRBV28 | TGTGCCAGCAGTTCCAGGACAGGGGGCACAGATACGCAGTATTTT | CASSSRTGGTDTQYF
TRBJ1-5 | - | - | TRBV4-1 | TGCGCCAGCAGCCCCGCCCATAGCAATCAGCCCCAGCATTTT | CASSPAHSNQPQHF
TRBJ2-7 | - | - | TRBV28 | TGTGCCAGCAGTTTATTCCCCCTCCAGGGCTACGAGCAGTACTTC | CASSLFPLQGYEQYF